Listed below are T cell receptor beta chains from one sample, sequenced in a study of patients and donors after allogeneic stem cell transplantation. TCRdb ran MiXCR on the RT-PCR reads and lists one entry per CDR3 protein. The sample lists hundreds of thousands of distinct CDR3 sequences, more than 35% occurring once. Sequenced input: blood, either unsorted or a sorted T cell fraction (not recorded which). These receptor sequences come from a human donor who was either an allogeneic HSCT recipient or a stem cell or donor lymphocyte infusion donor (not recorded which). It is not recorded whose cells these are; they may come from a transplant donor. Each CDR3 is given with its conserved first and last residue. A D gene is named only where the DNA matches it firmly. Clone size is not always given. Where it is, it says once, few, many or a class for expanded clones.

V gene: TRBV4-1; J gene: TRBJ1-2; clone size: few; D gene: NA; CDR3 DNA: TGCGCCAGCAGCCAAATCCGGGACGCAGGAGGCTACACCTTC; CDR3 protein: CASSQIRDAGGYTF
V gene: TRBV9; J gene: TRBJ1-1; clone size: few; D gene: NA; CDR3 DNA: TGTGCCAGCAGCCCGGTCGGACAGAACAGGGAAGCTTTCTTT; CDR3 protein: CASSPVGQNREAFF
V gene: TRBV27; J gene: TRBJ1-5; clone size: NA; D gene: NA; CDR3 DNA: TGTGCCAGCAGTTTCGGGGCCACCAATCAGCCCCAGCGTTTT; CDR3 protein: CASSFGATNQPQRF
V gene: TRBV7-9; J gene: TRBJ1-3; clone size: NA; D gene: NA; CDR3 DNA: TGTGCCAGCAGCTTAAGGGAGCCGAGGGGAAACACCATATATTTT; CDR3 protein: CASSLREPRGNTIYF
V gene: TRBV2; J gene: TRBJ1-4; clone size: NA; D gene: NA; CDR3 DNA: TGTGCCAGCAGTGAATTCGGGGAAAAACTGTTTTTT; CDR3 protein: CASSEFGEKLFF
V gene: TRBV12-3/TRBV12-4; J gene: TRBJ1-4; clone size: NA; D gene: TRBD1; CDR3 DNA: TGTGCCAGCAGTCCGGGACAGGGGCTGTTTTTT; CDR3 protein: CASSPGQGLFF
V gene: TRBV20-1; J gene: TRBJ2-7; clone size: NA; D gene: NA; CDR3 DNA: TGCAGTGCTAGAGACCAGCCGGGACTTACCACCGAGCAGTACTTC; CDR3 protein: CSARDQPGLTTEQYF
V gene: TRBV19; J gene: TRBJ1-5; clone size: NA; D gene: TRBD1; CDR3 DNA: TGCGCCAGTAGCTTCTCCACAGGGGGCGCCGGCAATCAGCCCCAGCATTTT; CDR3 protein: CASSFSTGGAGNQPQHF
V gene: TRBV12-3/TRBV12-4; J gene: TRBJ2-3; clone size: NA; D gene: NA; CDR3 DNA: TGTGCCAGCAGTTTAGGGGCACGGGTAAACACAGATACGCAGTATTTT; CDR3 protein: CASSLGARVNTDTQYF
V gene: TRBV9; J gene: TRBJ1-6; clone size: NA; D gene: NA; CDR3 DNA: TGTGCCAGCAGCGTAGGATGGACAGATAATTCACCCCTCCACTTT; CDR3 protein: CASSVGWTDNSPLHF
V gene: TRBV13; J gene: TRBJ1-2; clone size: NA; D gene: TRBD1; CDR3 DNA: TGTGCCAGCCAGGGGGAAATCCGTGGCTACACCTTC; CDR3 protein: CASQGEIRGYTF
V gene: TRBV5-1; J gene: TRBJ1-5; clone size: NA; D gene: NA; CDR3 DNA: TGCGCCAGCAGCCCTAAGGGGGGCGCCAATCAGCCCCAGCATTTT; CDR3 protein: CASSPKGGANQPQHF
V gene: TRBV18; J gene: TRBJ1-1; clone size: NA; D gene: NA; CDR3 DNA: TGTGCCAGCTCACCAATGGATGGAACTGAAGCTTTCTTT; CDR3 protein: CASSPMDGTEAFF
V gene: TRBV27; J gene: TRBJ1-2; clone size: few; D gene: TRBD1; CDR3 DNA: TGTGCCAGCAGTCCGGGGACAGGTCTGGGCTACACCTTC; CDR3 protein: CASSPGTGLGYTF
V gene: TRBV6-2/TRBV6-3; J gene: TRBJ2-7; clone size: NA; D gene: NA; CDR3 DNA: TGTGCCAGCAGGTCCGCGCGGGCCGTCTACGAGCAGTACTTC; CDR3 protein: CASRSARAVYEQYF
V gene: TRBV6-2/TRBV6-3; J gene: TRBJ1-6; clone size: few; D gene: NA; CDR3 DNA: TGTGCCAGCAATGGAAATTCACCCCTCCACTTT; CDR3 protein: CASNGNSPLHF
V gene: TRBV20-1; J gene: TRBJ2-7; clone size: once; D gene: TRBD1; CDR3 DNA: TGCAGTGCTAGAGATCCAGGACAGGTCCCCTCCTACGAGCAGTACTTC; CDR3 protein: CSARDPGQVPSYEQYF
V gene: TRBV20-1; J gene: TRBJ2-1; clone size: NA; D gene: TRBD2; CDR3 DNA: TGCAGTGTCCCCGGACTAGCGGACGAGCAGTTCTTC; CDR3 protein: CSVPGLADEQFF
V gene: TRBV4-1; J gene: TRBJ1-2; clone size: few; D gene: NA; CDR3 DNA: TGCGCCAGCAGGGACCTCCTTACGAACTATGGCTACACCTTC; CDR3 protein: CASRDLLTNYGYTF
V gene: TRBV4-1; J gene: TRBJ1-2; clone size: few; D gene: NA; CDR3 DNA: TGCGCCAGCAGCCAAGCAGGGGACCGCTGGGAGGGCTACACCTTC; CDR3 protein: CASSQAGDRWEGYTF
V gene: TRBV6-4; J gene: TRBJ2-1; clone size: NA; D gene: NA; CDR3 DNA: TGTGCCAGCAGTGACTCTTGGGAGGCGGACTCTGGTGAGCAGTTCTTC; CDR3 protein: CASSDSWEADSGEQFF
V gene: TRBV12-3/TRBV12-4; J gene: TRBJ1-2; clone size: NA; D gene: NA; CDR3 DNA: TGTGCCAGCAGTCTTTCCAGGGCTAGGACGGATGGCTACACCTTC; CDR3 protein: CASSLSRARTDGYTF
V gene: TRBV20-1; J gene: TRBJ2-3; clone size: NA; D gene: TRBD2; CDR3 DNA: TGCAGTGCTAGACTGGCGGGGGTCACAGATACGCAGTATTTT; CDR3 protein: CSARLAGVTDTQYF
V gene: TRBV6-5; J gene: TRBJ2-7; clone size: NA; D gene: NA; CDR3 DNA: TGTGCCAGCAGTCCACAGGGCCCGCAGGGGTACGAGCAGTACTTC; CDR3 protein: CASSPQGPQGYEQYF